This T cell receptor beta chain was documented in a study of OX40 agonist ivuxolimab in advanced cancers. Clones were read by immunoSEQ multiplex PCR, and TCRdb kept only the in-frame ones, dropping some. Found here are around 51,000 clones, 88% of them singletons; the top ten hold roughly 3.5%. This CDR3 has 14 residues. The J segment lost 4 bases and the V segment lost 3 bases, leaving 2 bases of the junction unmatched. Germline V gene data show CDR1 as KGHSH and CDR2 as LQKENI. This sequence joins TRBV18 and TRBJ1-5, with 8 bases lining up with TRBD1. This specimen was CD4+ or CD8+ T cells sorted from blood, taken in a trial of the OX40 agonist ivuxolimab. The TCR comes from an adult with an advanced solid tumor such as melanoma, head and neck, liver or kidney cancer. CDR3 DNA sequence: TGTGCCAGCTCACCGCGACAGGGGAATCAGCCCCAGCATTTT. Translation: CASSPRQGNQPQHF.